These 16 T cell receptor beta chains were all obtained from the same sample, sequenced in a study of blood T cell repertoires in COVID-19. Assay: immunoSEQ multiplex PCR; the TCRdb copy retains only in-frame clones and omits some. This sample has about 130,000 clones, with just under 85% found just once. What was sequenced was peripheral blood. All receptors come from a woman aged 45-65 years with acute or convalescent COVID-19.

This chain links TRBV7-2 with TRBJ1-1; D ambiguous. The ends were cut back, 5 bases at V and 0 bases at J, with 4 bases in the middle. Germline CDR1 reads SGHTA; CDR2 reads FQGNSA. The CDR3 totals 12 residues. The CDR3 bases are TGTGCCAGCAGCGTATTGAACACTGAAGCTTTCTTT. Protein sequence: CASSVLNTEAFF.

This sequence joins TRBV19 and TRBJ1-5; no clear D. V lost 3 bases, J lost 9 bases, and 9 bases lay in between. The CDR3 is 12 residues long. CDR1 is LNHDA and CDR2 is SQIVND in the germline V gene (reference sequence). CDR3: CASSIERSPQHF. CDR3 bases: TGTGCCAGTAGTATTGAGAGGTCGCCCCAGCATTTT.

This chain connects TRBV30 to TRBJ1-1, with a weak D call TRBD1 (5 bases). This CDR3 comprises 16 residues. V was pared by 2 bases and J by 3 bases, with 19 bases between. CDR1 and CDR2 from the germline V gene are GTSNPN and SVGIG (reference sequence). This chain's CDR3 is CAWSSGDSFLDTEAFF. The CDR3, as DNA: TGTGCCTGGAGTAGTGGAGACAGCTTCTTAGACACTGAAGCTTTCTTT.

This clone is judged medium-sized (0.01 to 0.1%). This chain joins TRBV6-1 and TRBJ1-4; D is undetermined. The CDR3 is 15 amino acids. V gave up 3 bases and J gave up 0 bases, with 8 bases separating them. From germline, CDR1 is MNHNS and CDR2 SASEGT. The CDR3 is CASSDDIATNEKLFF. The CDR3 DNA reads TGTGCCAGCAGTGATGACATCGCAACTAATGAAAAACTGTTTTTT.

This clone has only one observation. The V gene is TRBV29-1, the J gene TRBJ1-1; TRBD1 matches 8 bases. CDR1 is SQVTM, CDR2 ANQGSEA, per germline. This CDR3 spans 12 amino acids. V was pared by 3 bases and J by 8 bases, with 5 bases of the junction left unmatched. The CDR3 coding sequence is TGCAGCGTTGATCATCCAGGGGGCGAAGCTTTCTTT. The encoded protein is CSVDHPGGEAFF.

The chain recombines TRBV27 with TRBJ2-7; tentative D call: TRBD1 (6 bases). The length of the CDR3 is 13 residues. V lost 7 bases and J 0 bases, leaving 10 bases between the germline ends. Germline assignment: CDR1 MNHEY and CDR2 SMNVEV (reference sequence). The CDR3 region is CASKRDISYEQYF. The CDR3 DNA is TGTGCCAGCAAGAGGGACATCTCCTACGAGCAGTACTTC.

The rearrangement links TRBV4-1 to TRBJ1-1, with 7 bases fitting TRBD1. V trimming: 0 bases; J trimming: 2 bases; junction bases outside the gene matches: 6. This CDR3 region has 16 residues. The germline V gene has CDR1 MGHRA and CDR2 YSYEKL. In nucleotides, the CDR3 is TGCGCCAGCAGCCAAGATATACAGGGGACAAACACTGAAGCTTTCTTT. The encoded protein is CASSQDIQGTNTEAFF.

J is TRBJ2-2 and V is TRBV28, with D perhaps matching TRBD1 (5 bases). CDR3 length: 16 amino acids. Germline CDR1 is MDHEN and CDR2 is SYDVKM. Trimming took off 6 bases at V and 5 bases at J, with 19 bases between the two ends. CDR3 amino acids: CASSLGAGLLTGELFF. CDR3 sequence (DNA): TGTGCCAGCAGCCTTGGGGCAGGGTTGTTGACCGGGGAGCTGTTTTTT.

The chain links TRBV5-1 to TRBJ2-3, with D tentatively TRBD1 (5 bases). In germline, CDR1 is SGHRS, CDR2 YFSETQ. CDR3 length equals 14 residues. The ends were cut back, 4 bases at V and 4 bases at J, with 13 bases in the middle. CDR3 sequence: CASSEQVGADTQYF. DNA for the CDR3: TGCGCCAGCAGCGAACAGGTAGGGGCAGATACGCAGTATTTT.

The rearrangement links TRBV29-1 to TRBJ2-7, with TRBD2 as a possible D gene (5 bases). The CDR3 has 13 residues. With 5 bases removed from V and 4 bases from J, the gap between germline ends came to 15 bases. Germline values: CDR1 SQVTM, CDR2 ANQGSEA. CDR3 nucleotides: TGCAGCGTTCGGACTGGCTCCTATTACGAGCAGTACTTC. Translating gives CSVRTGSYYEQYF.

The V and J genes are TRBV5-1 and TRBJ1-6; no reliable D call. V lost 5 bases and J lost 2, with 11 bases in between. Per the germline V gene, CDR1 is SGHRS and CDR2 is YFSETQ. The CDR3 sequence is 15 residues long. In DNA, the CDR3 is TGCGCCAGCAGGCTTGGGAGGACCTATAATTCACCCCTCCACTTT. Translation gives CASRLGRTYNSPLHF.

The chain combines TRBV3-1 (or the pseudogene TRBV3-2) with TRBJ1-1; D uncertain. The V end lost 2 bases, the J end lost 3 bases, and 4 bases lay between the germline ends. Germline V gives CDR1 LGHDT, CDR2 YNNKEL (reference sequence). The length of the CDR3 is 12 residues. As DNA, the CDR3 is TGTGCCAGCAGCCAATCATACACTGAAGCTTTCTTT. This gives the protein CASSQSYTEAFF.

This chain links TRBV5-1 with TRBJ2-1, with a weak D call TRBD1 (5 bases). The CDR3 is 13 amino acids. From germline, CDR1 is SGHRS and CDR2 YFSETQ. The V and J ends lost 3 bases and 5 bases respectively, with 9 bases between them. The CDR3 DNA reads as TGCGCCAGCAGCTACGACAGTGACAATGAGCAGTTCTTC. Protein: CASSYDSDNEQFF.

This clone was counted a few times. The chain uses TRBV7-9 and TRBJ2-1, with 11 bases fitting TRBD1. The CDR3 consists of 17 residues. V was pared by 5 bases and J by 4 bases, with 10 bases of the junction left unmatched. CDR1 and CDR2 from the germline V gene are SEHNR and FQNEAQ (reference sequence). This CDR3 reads CASSPPYRDRGYNEQFF. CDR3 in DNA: TGTGCCAGCAGCCCTCCTTACCGGGACAGGGGGTACAATGAGCAGTTCTTC.

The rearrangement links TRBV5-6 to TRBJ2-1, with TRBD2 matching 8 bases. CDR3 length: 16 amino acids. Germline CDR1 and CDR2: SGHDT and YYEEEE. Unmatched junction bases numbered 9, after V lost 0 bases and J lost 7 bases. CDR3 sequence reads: CASSLDIGGALNEQFF. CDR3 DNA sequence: TGTGCCAGCAGCTTGGATATCGGGGGGGCCCTAAATGAGCAGTTCTTC.

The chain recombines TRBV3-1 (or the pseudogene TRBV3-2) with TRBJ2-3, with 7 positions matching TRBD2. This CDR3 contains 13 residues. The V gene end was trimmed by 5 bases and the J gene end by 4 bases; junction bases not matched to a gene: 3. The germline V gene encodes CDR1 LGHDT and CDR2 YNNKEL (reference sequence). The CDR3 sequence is CASSRTSPDTQYF. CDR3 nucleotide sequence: TGTGCCAGCAGCAGGACTAGTCCAGATACGCAGTATTTT.